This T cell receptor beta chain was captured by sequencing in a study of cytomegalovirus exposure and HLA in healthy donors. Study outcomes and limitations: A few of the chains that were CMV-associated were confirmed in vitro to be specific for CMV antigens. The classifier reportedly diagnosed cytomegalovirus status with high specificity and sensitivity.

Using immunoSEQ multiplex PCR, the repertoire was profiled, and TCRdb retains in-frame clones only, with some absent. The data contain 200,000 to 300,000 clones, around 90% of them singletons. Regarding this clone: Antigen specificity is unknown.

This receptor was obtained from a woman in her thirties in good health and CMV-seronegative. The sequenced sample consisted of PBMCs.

The CDR3 loop reads CATSWQGGYEQYF. Written as DNA, the CDR3 is TGTGCCACCAGCTGGCAGGGGGGTTACGAGCAGTACTTC. V usage is TRBV15 and J usage is TRBJ2-7, with D possibly TRBD1 on 7 matching bases. Germline V gene data show CDR1 as LNHNV and CDR2 as YYDKDF (reference sequence). V dropped 5 bases and J dropped 4 bases, with 12 bases sitting between them. This CDR3 spans 13 amino acids.